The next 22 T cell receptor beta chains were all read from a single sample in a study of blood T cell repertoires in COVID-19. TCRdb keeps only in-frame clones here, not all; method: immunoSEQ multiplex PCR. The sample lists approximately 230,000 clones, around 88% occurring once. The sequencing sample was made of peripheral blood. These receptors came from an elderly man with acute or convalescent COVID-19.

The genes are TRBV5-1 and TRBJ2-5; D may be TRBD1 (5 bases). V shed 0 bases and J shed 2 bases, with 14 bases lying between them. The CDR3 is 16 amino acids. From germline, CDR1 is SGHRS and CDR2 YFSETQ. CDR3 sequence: CASSLAADSRQETQYF. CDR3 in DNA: TGCGCCAGCAGCTTGGCCGCCGACAGCCGACAAGAGACCCAGTACTTC.

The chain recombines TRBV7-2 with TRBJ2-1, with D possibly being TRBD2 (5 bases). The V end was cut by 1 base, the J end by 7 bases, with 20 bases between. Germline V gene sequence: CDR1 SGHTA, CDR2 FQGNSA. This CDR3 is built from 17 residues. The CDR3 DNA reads TGTGCCAGCAGCTTAGAAGTAGGTAGCCGGGGTCAGAATGAGCAGTTCTTC. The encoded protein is CASSLEVGSRGQNEQFF.

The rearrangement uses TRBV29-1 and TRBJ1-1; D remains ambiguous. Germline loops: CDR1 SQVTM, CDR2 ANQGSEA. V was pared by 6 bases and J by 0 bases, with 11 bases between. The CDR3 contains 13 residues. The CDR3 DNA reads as TGCAGCGTAGATCGACGGGTGAACACTGAAGCTTTCTTT. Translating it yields CSVDRRVNTEAFF.

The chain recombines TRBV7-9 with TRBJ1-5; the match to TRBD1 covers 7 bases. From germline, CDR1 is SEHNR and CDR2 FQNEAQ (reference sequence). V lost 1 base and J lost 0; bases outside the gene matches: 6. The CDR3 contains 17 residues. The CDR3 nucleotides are TGTGCCAGCAGCTTAGTTGCAGGGGGTTATAGCAATCAGCCCCAGCATTTT. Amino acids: CASSLVAGGYSNQPQHF.

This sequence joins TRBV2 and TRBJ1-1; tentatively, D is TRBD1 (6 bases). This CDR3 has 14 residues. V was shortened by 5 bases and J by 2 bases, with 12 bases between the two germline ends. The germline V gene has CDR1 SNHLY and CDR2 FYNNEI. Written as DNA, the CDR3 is TGTGCCAGCAGTTCGCAGGGGCTTAACACTGAAGCTTTCTTT. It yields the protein CASSSQGLNTEAFF.

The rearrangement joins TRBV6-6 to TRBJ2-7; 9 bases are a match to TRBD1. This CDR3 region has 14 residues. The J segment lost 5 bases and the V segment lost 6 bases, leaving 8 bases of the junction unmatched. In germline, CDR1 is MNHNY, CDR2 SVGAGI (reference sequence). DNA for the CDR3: TGTGCCAGCAGCCGAGGGACAGGGTCAGACGAGCAGTACTTC. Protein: CASSRGTGSDEQYF.

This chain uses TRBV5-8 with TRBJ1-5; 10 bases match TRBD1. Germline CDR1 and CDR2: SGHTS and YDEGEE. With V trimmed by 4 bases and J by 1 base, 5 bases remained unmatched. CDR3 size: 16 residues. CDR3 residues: CASSKGQGVSNQPQHF. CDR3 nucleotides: TGTGCCAGCAGCAAAGGACAGGGGGTGAGCAATCAGCCCCAGCATTTT.

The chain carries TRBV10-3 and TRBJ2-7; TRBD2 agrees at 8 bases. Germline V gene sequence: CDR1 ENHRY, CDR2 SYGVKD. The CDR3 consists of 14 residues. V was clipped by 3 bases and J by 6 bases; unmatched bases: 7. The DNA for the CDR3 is TGTGCCATCAGTGAAGAGCGGGAGAAGGCCGAGCAGTACTTC. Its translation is CAISEEREKAEQYF.

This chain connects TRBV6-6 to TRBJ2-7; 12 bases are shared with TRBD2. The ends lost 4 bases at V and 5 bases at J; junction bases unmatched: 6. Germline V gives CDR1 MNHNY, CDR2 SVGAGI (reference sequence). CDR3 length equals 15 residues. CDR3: CASSLLAGGLDEQYF. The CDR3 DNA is TGTGCCAGCAGTTTACTAGCGGGGGGCTTGGACGAGCAGTACTTC.

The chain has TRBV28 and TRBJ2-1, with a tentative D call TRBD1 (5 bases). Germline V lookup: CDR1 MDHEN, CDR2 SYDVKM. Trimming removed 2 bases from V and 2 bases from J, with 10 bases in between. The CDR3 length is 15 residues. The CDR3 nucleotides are TGTGCCAGCAGTTTAGGGGCTCCAACCTACAATGAGCAGTTCTTC. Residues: CASSLGAPTYNEQFF.

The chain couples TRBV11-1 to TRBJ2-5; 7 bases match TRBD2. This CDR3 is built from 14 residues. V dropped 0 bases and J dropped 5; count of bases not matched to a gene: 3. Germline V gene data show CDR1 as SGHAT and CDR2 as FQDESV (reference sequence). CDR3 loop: CASSLAGGLETQYF. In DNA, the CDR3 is TGTGCCAGCAGCTTAGCGGGGGGGTTGGAGACCCAGTACTTC.

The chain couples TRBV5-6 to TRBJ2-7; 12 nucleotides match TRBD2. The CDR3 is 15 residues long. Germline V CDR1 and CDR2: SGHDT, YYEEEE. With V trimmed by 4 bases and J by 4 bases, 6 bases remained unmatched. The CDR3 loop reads CASSATSGSLYEQYF. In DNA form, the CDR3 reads TGTGCCAGCAGCGCGACTAGCGGGAGCTTGTACGAGCAGTACTTC.

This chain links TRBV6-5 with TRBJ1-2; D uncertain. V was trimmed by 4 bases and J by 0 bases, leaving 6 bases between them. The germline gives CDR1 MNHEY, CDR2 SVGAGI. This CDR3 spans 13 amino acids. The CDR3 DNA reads TGTGCCAGCAGTTTGACTGCTAACTATGGCTACACCTTC. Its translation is CASSLTANYGYTF.

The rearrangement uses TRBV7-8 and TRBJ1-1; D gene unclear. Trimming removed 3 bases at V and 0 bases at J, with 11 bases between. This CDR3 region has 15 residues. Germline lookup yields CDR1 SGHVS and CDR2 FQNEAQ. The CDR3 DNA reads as TGTGCCAGCAGCTTTCGGGGATCATTGAACACTGAAGCTTTCTTT. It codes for CASSFRGSLNTEAFF.

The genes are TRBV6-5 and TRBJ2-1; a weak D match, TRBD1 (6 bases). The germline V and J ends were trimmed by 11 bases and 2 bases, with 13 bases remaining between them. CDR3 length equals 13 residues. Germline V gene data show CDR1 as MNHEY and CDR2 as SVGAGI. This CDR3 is CAGARGPYNEQFF. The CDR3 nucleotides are TGTGCCGGAGCCAGGGGTCCCTACAATGAGCAGTTCTTC.

CDR3 residues: CASRNRGAIGYTF. Here the CDR3 DNA reads TGTGCCAGCAGGAACAGGGGGGCCATCGGCTACACCTTC. V is TRBV28 and J is TRBJ1-2, with 8 bases identical to TRBD1. V lost 6 bases and J lost 8; bases outside the gene matches: 8. The CDR3 runs to 13 residues. Germline V lookup: CDR1 MDHEN, CDR2 SYDVKM.

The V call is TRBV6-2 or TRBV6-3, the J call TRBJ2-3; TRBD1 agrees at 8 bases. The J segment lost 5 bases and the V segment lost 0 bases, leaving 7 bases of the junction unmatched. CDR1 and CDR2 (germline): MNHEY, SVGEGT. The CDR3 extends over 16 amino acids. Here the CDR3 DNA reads TGTGCCAGCAGTTACTCGAGGGCAGGGGGCATAGATACGCAGTATTTT. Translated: CASSYSRAGGIDTQYF.

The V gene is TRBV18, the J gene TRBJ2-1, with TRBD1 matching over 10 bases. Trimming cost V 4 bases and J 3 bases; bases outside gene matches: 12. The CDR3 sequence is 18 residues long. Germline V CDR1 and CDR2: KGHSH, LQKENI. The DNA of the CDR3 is TGTGCCAGCTCACTACTTGACAGGGGGCCCCGACACTACAATGAGCAGTTCTTC. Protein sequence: CASSLLDRGPRHYNEQFF. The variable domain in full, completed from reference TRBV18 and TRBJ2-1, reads NAGVMQNPRHLVRRRGQEARLRCSPMKGHSHVYWYRQLPEEGLKFMVYLQKENIIDESGMPKERFSAEFPKEGPSILRIQQVVRGDSAAYFCASSLLDRGPRHYNEQFFGPGTRLTVL.

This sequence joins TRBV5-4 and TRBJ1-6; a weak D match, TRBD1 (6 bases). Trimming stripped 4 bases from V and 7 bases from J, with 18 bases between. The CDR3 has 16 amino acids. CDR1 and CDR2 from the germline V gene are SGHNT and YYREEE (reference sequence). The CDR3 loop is CASSISTGTPNSPLHF. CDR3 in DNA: TGTGCCAGCAGCATCAGCACCGGGACACCAAATTCACCCCTCCACTTT.

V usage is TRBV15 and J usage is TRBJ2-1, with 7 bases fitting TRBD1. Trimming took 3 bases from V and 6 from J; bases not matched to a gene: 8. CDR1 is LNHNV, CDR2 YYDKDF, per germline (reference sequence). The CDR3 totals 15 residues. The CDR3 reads CATSSAYRQGNEQFF. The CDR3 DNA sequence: TGTGCCACCAGCAGTGCTTACCGACAGGGCAATGAGCAGTTCTTC.

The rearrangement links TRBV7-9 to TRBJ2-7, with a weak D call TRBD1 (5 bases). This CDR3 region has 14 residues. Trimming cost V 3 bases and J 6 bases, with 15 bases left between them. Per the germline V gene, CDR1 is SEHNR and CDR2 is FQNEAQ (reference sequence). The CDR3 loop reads CASSLDILGLEQYF. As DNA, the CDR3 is TGTGCCAGCAGCTTGGACATTTTAGGTCTCGAGCAGTACTTC.

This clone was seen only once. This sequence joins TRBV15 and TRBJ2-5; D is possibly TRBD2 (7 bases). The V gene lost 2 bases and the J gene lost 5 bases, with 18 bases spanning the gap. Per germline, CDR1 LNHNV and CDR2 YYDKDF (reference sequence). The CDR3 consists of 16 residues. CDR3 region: CATSRPGGGQGETQYF. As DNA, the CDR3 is TGTGCCACCAGCAGACCCGGCGGGGGCCAGGGGGAGACCCAGTACTTC.